This T cell receptor beta chain was obtained from a study of blood T cell repertoires in COVID-19 (dated by TCRdb to about 2020). Regarding the complete study: The collaborator samples originated in the United States, Italy and Spain and spanned the acute and convalescent phases of COVID-19. The material from the prospective study consisted of cDNA or gDNA derived from T cells, B-cell-depleted T cells, or PBMCs. Subjects who had been exposed to COVID-19, were actively infected with it, or had recovered from it provided the deeply sampled blood TCRbeta repertoires that made up the dataset. The repertoires were made available in a free public database intended to serve as a resource for research on the immune response to SARS-CoV-2. Samples were obtained from the ongoing ImmuneRACE study (first 160 participants) and from about 1,300 subjects provided by 6 global collaborators. Sample metadata almost always included a de-identified subject ID, COVID-19 status, age in years and sex. HLA class I and class II types, where available, came from metadata supplied by the sample provider rather than from assay-based typing.

Whole blood was collected in K2EDTA tubes by collaborating institutions according to the institutions' own protocols. For TCRbeta analysis, collaborators shipped samples in one of three forms: frozen whole blood, isolated PBMCs, or DNA extracted from either of those sample types. The immunoSEQ Assay, a bias-controlled multiplex PCR, was used to amplify TCRbeta CDR3 regions from genomic DNA. The authors' analysis ran thus. The number of nucleated cells in each sample was estimated by amplification of reference gene primers within the assay. Sequence reads were collapsed and filtered to measure the absolute abundance of every unique TCRbeta CDR3 rearrangement. Productive Simpson clonality was computed per sample as the square root of Simpson's diversity index over productive rearrangements. In TCRdb, the immuneACCESS table is reduced to in-frame sequences with V and J assigned. These tables do not hold every clone; where another copy was compared, an unresolved V gene accounts for under half, and the others remain unexplained. The V and J calls and clone size come from that table; D and trimming were worked out from the DNA. This sample has roughly 200,000 clones in its table, and around 80% of those were observed once. The ten largest clonotypes hold 6.5% of the sample.

The germline V gene (reference sequence) sets CDR1 to GTSNPN and CDR2 to SVGIG. Relative to germline, V is 2 bases shorter and J is 7 bases shorter, with 11 bases between their ends. Including the terminal cysteine and phenylalanine, the CDR3 comprises 12 residues. Kept here is only the CDR3 DNA, which spans 36 bases and is read in frame from base 1. In the case of this clone: Its target antigen remains unknown. No much larger clonotype is one base removed from it; base qualities were not supplied.

General findings and caveats noted by the study authors: Clinical and demographic metadata were provided uncurated, with the amount varying by source and participant.

The sequence was obtained from a man in his 70s with active or convalescent COVID-19. Sequenced: peripheral blood. The sequence links TRBV30 to TRBJ1-1; a weak D assignment points to TRBD1 (5 bases agree). CDR3 reads: CAWSRGSYEAFF. In nucleotide form, the sequence is TGTGCCTGGAGTAGGGGCAGCTATGAAGCTTTCTTT.